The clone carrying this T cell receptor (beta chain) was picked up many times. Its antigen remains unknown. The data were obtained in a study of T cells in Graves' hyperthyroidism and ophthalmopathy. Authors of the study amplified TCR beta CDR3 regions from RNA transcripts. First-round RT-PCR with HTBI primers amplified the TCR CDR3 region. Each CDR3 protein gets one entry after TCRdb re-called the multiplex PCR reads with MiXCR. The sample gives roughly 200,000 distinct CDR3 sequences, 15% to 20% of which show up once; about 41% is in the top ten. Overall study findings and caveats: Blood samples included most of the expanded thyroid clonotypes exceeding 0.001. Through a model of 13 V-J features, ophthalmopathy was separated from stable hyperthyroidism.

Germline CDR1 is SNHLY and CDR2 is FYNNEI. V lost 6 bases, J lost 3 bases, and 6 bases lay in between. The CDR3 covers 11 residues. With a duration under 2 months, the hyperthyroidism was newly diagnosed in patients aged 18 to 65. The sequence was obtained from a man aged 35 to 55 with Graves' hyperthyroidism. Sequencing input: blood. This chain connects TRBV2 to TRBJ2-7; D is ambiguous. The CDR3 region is CASSQNYEQYF. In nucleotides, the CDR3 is TGTGCCAGCAGCCAGAACTACGAGCAGTACTTC.